A single sample gave rise to the 5 T cell receptor beta chains below, sequenced in a study of cytomegalovirus exposure and HLA in healthy donors. It was with 60 Vbeta and 13 Jbeta primers that the PCR ran. Profiled with immunoSEQ multiplex PCR; TCRdb holds only in-frame clones, not every one. The data show about 120,000 clones, around 72% seen once. Sequenced sample: PBMCs. The receptors come from a woman between 35 and 50 years old in good health and CMV-seropositive.

The chain has TRBV5-1 and TRBJ1-4; 8 bases are shared with TRBD1. The V gene's germline CDR1 is SGHRS and CDR2 YFSETQ. J lost 8 bases, V lost 4 bases, and 4 bases had no gene match. The CDR3 loop spans 13 amino acids. The CDR3 sequence is CASSIGTGEKLFF. The CDR3 nucleotides are TGCGCCAGCAGCATAGGGACAGGAGAAAAACTGTTTTTT.

V usage is TRBV7-9 and J usage is TRBJ1-4, with D unresolved. Per germline, CDR1 SEHNR and CDR2 FQNEAQ (reference sequence). With 4 bases removed from V and 12 bases from J, the gap between germline ends came to 9 bases. The CDR3 is made up of 11 amino acids. The CDR3 protein is CASSYLQELFF. As DNA, the CDR3 is TGTGCCAGCAGCTACCTGCAGGAACTGTTTTTT.

V gene TRBV4-3 combines with J gene TRBJ2-7, with 7 bases fitting TRBD1. This CDR3 comprises 15 residues. Germline V gene data show CDR1 as LGHNA and CDR2 as YSLEER. The V segment lost 4 bases and the J segment 4 bases; nucleotides outside the gene matches: 10. The CDR3 DNA reads TGCGCCAGCAGCCCCACAGGGGAGAAGGTTTACGAGCAGTACTTC. Its translation is CASSPTGEKVYEQYF.

This chain connects TRBV2 to TRBJ1-1, with a tentative D call TRBD1 (6 bases). This CDR3 is 16 amino acids long. The V gene's germline CDR1 is SNHLY and CDR2 FYNNEI. V lost 3 bases to trimming and J lost 1 base, with 15 bases between them. The CDR3 DNA follows: TGTGCCAGCAGTGATATAAGGGGGTCGTCGAACACTGAAGCTTTCTTT. It is translated as CASSDIRGSSNTEAFF.

This chain connects TRBV6-1 to TRBJ1-2; perhaps TRBD1 as D (6 bases). V dropped 6 bases and J dropped 9 bases, with 14 bases sitting between them. The germline V gene has CDR1 MNHNS and CDR2 SASEGT. CDR3 length equals 12 residues. The CDR3 sequence: CASRPNRESYTF. CDR3 DNA: TGTGCCAGCAGACCCAACAGGGAGAGCTACACCTTC.